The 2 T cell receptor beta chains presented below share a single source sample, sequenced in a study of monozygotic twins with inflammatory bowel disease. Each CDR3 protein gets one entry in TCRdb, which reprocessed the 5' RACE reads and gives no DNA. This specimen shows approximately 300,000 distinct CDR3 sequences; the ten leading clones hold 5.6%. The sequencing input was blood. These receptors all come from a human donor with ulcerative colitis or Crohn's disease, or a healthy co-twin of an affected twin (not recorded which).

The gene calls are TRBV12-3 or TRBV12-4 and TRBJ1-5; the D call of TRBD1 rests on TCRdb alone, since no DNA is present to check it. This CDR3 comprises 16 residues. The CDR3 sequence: CASSFGSGQGDQPQHF.

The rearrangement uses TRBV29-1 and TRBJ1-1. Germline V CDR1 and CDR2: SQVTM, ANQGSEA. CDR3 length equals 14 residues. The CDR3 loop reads CSVQYGQRNTEAFF.